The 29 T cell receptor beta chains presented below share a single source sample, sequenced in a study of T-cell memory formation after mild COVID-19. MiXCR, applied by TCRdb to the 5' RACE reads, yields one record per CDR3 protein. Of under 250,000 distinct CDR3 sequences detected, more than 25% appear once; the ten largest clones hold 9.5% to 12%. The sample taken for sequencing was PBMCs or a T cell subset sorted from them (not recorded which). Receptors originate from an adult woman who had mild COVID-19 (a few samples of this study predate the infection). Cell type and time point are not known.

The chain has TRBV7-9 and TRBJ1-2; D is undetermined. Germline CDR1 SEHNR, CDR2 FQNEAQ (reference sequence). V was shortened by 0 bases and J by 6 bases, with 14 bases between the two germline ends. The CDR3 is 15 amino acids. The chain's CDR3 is CASSLALTPVDGYTF. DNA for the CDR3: TGTGCCAGCAGCTTAGCGTTGACTCCCGTTGATGGCTACACCTTC.

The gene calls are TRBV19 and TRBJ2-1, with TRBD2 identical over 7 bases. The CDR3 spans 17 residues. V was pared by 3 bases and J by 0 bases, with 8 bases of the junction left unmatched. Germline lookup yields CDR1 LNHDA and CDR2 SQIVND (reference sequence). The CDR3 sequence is CASSIRNLAASYNEQFF. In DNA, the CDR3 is TGTGCCAGTAGTATTCGGAATCTAGCGGCCTCCTACAATGAGCAGTTCTTC.

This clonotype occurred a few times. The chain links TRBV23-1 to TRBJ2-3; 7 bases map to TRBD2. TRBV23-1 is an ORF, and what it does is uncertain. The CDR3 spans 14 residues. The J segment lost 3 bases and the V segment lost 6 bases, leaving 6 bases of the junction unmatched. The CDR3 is CASRRGGLTDTQYF. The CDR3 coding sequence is TGCGCCAGCAGGCGGGGAGGGCTTACAGATACGCAGTATTTT.

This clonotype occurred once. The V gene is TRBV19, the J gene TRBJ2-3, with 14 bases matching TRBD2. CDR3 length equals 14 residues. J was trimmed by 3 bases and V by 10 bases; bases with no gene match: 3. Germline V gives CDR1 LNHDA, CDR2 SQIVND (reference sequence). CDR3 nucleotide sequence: TGTGCCACGGGACTAGCGGGAGTGACAGATACGCAGTATTTT. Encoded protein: CATGLAGVTDTQYF.

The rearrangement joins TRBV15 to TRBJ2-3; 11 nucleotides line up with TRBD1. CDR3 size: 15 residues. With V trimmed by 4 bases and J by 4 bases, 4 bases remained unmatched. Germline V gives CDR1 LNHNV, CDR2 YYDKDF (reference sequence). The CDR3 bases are TGTGCCACCAGCATGGGGACAGGGGGGTCAGATACGCAGTATTTT. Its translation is CATSMGTGGSDTQYF.

CDR3 bases: TGCGCCAGCAGCCAAGGCCCCGGGGGAGGAACCGGGGAGCTGTTTTTT. Amino acids: CASSQGPGGGTGELFF. The chain recombines TRBV4-1 with TRBJ2-2; TRBD2 might be the D (6 bases). Between the trimmed V and J ends, which lost 1 base and 5 bases, there was a span of 14 bases. Germline CDR1 reads MGHRA; CDR2 reads YSYEKL. This CDR3 contains 16 residues.

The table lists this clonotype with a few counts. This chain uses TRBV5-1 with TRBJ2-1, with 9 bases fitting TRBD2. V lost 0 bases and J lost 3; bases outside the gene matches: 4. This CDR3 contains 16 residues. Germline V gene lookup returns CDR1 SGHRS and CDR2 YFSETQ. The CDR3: CASSLVAGVGYNEQFF. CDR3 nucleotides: TGCGCCAGCAGCTTGGTAGCGGGAGTGGGCTACAATGAGCAGTTCTTC.

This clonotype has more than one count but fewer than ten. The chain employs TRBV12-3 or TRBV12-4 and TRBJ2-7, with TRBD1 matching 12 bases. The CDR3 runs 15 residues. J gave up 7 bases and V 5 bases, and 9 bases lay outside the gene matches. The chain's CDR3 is CASSRPGQGAEEQYF. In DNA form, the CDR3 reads TGTGCCAGCAGTCGCCCGGGACAGGGGGCGGAGGAGCAGTACTTC.

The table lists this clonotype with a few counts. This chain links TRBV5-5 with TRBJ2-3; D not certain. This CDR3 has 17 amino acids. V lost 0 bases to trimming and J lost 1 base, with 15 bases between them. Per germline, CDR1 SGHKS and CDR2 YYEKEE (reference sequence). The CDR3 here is CASSLGPAGFGTDTQYF. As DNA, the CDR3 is TGTGCCAGCAGCTTGGGGCCAGCAGGCTTTGGCACAGATACGCAGTATTTT. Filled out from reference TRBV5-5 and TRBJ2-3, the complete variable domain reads DAGVTQSPTHLIKTRGQQVTLRCSPISGHKSVSWYQQVLGQGPQFIFQYYEKEERGRGNFPDRFSARQFPNYSSELNVNALLLGDSALYLCASSLGPAGFGTDTQYFGPGTRLTVL.

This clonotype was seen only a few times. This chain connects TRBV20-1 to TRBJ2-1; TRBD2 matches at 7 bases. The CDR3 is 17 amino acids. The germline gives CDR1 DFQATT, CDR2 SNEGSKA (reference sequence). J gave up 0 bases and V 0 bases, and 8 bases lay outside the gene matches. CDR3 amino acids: CSARDRSGKSSYNEQFF. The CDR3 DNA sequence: TGCAGTGCTAGAGATCGGAGCGGGAAGAGCTCCTACAATGAGCAGTTCTTC.

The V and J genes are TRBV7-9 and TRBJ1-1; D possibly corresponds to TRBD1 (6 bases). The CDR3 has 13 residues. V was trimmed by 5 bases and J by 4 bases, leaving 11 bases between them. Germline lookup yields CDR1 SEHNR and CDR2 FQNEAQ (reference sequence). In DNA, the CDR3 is TGTGCCAGCAGCCCACAACAGGGCACTGAAGCTTTCTTT. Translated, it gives CASSPQQGTEAFF.

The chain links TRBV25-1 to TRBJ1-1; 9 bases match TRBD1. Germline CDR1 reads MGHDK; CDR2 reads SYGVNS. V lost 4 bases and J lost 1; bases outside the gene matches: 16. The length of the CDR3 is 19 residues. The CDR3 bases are TGTGCCAGCAGTGCGTTCCCAACTCCGGGACAGGGAAGGAACACTGAAGCTTTCTTT. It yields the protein CASSAFPTPGQGRNTEAFF.

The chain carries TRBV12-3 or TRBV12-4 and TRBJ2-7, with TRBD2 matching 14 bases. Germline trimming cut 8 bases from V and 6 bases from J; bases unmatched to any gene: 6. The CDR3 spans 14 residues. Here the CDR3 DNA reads TGTGCCAGCGGATTCGGACTAGCGGGAGGCGAGCAGTACTTC. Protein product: CASGFGLAGGEQYF.

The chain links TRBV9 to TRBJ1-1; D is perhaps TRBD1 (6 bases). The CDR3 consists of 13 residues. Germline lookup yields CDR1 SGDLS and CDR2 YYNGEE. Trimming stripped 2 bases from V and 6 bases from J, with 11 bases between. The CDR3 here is CASSVGGRPEAFF. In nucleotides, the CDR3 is TGTGCCAGCAGCGTCGGGGGGCGACCTGAAGCTTTCTTT. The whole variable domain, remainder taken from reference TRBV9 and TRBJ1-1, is DSGVTQTPKHLITATGQRVTLRCSPRSGDLSVYWYQQSLDQGLQFLIQYYNGEERAKGNILERFSAQQFPDLHSELNLSSLELGDSALYFCASSVGGRPEAFFGQGTRLTVV.

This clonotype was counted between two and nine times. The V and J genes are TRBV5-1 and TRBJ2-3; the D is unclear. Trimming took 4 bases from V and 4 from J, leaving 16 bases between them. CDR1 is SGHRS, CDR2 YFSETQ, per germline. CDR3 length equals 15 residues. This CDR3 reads CASSQLYPRPDTQYF. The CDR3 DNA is TGCGCCAGCAGCCAACTCTACCCTCGCCCAGATACGCAGTATTTT.

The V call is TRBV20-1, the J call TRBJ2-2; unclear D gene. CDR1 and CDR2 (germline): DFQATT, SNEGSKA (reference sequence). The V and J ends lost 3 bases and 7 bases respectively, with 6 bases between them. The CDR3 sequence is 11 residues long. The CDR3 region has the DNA TGCAGTGCTAGTTGGGGCGGGGAGCTGTTTTTT. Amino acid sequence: CSASWGGELFF.

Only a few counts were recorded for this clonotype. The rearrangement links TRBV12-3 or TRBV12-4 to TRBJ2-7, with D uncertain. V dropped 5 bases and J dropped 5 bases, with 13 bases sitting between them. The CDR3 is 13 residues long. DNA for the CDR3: TGTGCCAGCAGTGGGGAAGGGATCAACGAGCAGTACTTC. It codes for CASSGEGINEQYF.

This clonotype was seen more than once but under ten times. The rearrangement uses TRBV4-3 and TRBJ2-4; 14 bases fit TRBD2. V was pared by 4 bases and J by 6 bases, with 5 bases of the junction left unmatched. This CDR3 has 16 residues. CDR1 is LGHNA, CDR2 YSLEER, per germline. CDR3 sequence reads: CASSPGLAGEGNIQYF. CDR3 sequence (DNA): TGCGCCAGCAGCCCGGGACTAGCGGGAGAGGGAAACATTCAGTACTTC.

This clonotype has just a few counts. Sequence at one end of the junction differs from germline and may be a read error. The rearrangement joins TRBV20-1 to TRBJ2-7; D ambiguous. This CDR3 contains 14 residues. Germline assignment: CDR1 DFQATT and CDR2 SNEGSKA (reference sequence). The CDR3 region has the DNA TGCAGTGCTTTGGACGCGACTTCCCCATACGGGCAGTACTTC. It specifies CSALDATSPYGQYF.

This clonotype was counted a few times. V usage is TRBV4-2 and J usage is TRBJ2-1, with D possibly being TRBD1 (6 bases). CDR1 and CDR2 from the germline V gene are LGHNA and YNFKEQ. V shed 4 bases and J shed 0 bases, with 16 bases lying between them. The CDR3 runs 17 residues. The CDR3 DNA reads TGTGCCAGCAGCCCTCCCCAGGGGAGTGGCTCCTACAATGAGCAGTTCTTC. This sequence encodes CASSPPQGSGSYNEQFF.

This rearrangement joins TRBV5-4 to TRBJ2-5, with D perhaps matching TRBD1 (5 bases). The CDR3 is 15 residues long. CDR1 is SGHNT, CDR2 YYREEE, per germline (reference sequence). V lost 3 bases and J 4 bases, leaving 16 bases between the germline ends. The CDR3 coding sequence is TGTGCCAGCAGCTCTGAGACCAGGGCCTTAGAGACCCAGTACTTC. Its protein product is CASSSETRALETQYF. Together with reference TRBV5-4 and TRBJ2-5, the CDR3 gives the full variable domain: ETGVTQSPTHLIKTRGQQVTLRCSSQSGHNTVSWYQQALGQGPQFIFQYYREEENGRGNFPPRFSGLQFPNYSSELNVNALELDDSALYLCASSSETRALETQYFGPGTRLLVL.

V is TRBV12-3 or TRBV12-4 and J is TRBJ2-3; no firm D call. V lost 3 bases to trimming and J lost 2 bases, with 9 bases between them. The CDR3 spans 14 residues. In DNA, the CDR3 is TGTGCCAGCAGTTTGAGTGGAACCACAGATACGCAGTATTTT. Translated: CASSLSGTTDTQYF.

This chain's CDR3 is CASSSAGTGGITGANVLTF. The CDR3 DNA sequence: TGTGCCAGCAGCTCCGCCGGGACAGGGGGAATCACTGGGGCCAACGTCCTGACTTTC. V gene TRBV3-1 combines with J gene TRBJ2-6, with 11 bases identical to TRBD1. CDR3 length: 19 residues. V dropped 5 bases and J dropped 2; count of bases not matched to a gene: 11. Germline CDR1 is LGHDT and CDR2 is YNNKEL (reference sequence). Full variable domain (outside the CDR3, taken from reference TRBV3-1 and TRBJ2-6): DTAVSQTPKYLVTQMGNDKSIKCEQNLGHDTMYWYKQDSKKFLKIMFSYNNKELIINETVPNRFSPKSPDKAHLNLHINSLELGDSAVYFCASSSAGTGGITGANVLTFGAGSRLTVL.

The CDR3 DNA follows: TGTGCCAGCAGCGCCACTAGGCGAGTCGGGGAGCTGTTTTTT. Its translation: CASSATRRVGELFF. The chain links TRBV21-1 to TRBJ2-2; the D call of TRBD2 is as the table states it, not checked on the DNA. TRBV21-1 is classified as a pseudogene. This CDR3 is 14 amino acids long.

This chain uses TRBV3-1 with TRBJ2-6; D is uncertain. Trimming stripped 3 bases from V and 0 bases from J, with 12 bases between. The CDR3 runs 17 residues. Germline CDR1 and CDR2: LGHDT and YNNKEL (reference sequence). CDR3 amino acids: CASSQWPLSSGANVLTF. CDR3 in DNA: TGTGCCAGCAGCCAGTGGCCACTGAGCTCTGGGGCCAACGTCCTGACTTTC.

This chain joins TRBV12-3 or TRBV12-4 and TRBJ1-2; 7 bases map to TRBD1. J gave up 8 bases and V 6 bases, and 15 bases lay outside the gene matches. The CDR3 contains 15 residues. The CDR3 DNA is TGTGCCAGCAGCCTAAAGCTACAGGGGTCGGGGGGCTACACCTTC. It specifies CASSLKLQGSGGYTF.

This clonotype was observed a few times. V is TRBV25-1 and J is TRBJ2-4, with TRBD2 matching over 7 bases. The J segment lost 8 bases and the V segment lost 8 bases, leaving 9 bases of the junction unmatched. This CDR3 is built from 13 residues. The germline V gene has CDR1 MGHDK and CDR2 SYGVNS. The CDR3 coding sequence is TGTGCCAGCCTTGGGGCGGGGGATGACATTCAGTACTTC. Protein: CASLGAGDDIQYF.

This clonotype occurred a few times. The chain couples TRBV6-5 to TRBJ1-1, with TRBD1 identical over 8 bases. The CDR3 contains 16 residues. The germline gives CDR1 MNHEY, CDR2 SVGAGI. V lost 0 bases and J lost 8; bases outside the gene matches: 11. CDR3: CASSYSIWGRGREAFF. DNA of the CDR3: TGTGCCAGCAGTTACTCGATTTGGGGCAGGGGGCGGGAAGCTTTCTTT.

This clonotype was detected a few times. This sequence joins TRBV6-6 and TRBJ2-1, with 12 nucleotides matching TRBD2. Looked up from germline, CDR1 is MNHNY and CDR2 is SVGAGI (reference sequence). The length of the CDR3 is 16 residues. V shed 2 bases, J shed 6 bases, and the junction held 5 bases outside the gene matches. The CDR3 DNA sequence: TGTGCCAGCAGTTACATCCTAGCGGGAGGGCCCAATGAGCAGTTCTTC. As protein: CASSYILAGGPNEQFF.